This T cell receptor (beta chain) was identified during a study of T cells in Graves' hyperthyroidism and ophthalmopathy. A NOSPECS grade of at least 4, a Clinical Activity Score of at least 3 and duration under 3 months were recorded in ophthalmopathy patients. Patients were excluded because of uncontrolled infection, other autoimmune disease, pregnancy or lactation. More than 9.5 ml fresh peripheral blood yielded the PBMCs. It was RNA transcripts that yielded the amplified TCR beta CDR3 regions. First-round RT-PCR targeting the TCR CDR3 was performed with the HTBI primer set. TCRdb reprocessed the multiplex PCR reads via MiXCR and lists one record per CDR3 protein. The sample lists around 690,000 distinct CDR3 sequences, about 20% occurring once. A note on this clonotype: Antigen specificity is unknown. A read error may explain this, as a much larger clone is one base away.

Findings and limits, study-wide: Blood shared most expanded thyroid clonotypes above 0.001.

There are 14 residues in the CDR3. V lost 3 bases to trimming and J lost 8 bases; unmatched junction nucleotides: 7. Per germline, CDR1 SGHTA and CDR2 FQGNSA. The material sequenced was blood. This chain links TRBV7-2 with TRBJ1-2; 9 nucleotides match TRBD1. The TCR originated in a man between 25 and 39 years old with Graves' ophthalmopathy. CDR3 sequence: CASSLGGTGPGYTF. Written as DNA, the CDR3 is TGTGCCAGCAGCTTGGGGGGGACAGGGCCCGGCTACACCTTC.